The clone carrying this T cell receptor (beta chain) was seen at least ten times. The antigen remains unidentified. The sample is drawn from a study of T cells after yellow fever vaccination. Study findings and constraints: High-abundance clonotypes from the bulk population could contaminate FACS-sorted repertoires. Post-booster reappearance was seen for most primary-vaccination clones (roughly 96% CD4, roughly 88% CD8). Across the CD4 and CD8 compartments, a small share of clonotypes was present in both.

This CDR3 contains 13 residues. Germline-derived CDR1 and CDR2 are SGHAT and FQNNGV. V shed 5 bases and J shed 2 bases, with 9 bases lying between them. The TCR cDNA carried a universal primer site and UMIs from 5'RACE template switching. MiXCR was run by TCRdb on the 5' RACE reads, yielding one entry per CDR3 protein. The sample carries about 210,000 distinct CDR3 sequences, 2.5% to 3.5% recorded once. Material: CD4+ T cells sorted from PBMCs, obtained 10 days after the yellow fever booster vaccination. The V call is TRBV11-2, the J call TRBJ2-5; D is undetermined. This TCR was recovered from a man between 18 and 29 years old who received the YFV17D yellow fever vaccine. For the CDR3, the DNA is TGTGCCAGCAGCCTGGGCTGGCAAGAGACCCAGTACTTC. Protein sequence: CASSLGWQETQYF.